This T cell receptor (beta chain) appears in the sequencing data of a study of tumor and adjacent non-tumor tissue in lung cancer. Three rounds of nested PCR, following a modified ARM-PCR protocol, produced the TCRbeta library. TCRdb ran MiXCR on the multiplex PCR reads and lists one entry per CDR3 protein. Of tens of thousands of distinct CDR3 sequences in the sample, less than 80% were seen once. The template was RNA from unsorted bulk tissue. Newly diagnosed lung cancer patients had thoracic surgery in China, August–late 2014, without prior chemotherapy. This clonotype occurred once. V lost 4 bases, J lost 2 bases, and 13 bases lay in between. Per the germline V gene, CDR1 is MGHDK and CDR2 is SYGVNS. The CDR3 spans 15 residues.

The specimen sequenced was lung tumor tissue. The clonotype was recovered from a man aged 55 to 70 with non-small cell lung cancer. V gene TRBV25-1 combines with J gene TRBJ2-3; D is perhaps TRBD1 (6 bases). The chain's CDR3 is CASSAVDRNTDTQYF. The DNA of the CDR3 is TGTGCCAGCAGTGCTGTGGACAGAAACACAGATACGCAGTATTTT.